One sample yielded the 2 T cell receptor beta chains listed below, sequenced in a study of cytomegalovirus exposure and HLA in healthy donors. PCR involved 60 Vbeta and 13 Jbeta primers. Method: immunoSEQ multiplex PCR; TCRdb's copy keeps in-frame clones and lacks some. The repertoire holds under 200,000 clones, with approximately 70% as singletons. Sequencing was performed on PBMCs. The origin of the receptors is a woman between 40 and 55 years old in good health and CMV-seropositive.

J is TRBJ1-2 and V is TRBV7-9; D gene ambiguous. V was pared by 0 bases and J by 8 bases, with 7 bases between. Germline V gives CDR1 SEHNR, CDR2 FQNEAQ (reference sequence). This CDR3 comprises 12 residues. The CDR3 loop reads CASSLALEGYTF. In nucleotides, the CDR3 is TGTGCCAGCAGCTTAGCGCTTGAGGGCTACACCTTC.

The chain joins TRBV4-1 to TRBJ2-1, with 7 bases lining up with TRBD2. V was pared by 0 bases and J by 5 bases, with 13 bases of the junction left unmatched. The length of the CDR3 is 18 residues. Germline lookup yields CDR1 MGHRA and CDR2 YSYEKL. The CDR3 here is CASSQDDPAGYLNNEQFF. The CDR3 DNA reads TGCGCCAGCAGCCAAGATGACCCAGCGGGATATCTAAACAATGAGCAGTTCTTC.